The 6 T cell receptor beta chains given below trace back to one sample, sequenced in a study of blood T cells in healthy people across ages. Through a sample-barcoded 5' primer and a J-beta primer mix, a second PCR was run for roughly 6 to 12 cycles. Via MiXCR, TCRdb re-called the 5' RACE reads, giving one row per CDR3 protein. The sample holds about 1.5 million distinct CDR3 sequences, under 55% seen once. The specimen was blood. The receptors were sampled from a woman between 18 and 29 years old in good health.

The table lists this clonotype with a few counts. V usage is TRBV27 and J usage is TRBJ2-1; D is unclear. V lost 3 bases and J 4 bases, leaving 13 bases between the germline ends. This CDR3 comprises 15 residues. Germline V gene data show CDR1 as MNHEY and CDR2 as SMNVEV (reference sequence). In DNA, the CDR3 is TGTGCCAGCAGTTTCGACCAGTACTCTTACAATGAGCAGTTCTTC. This translates into CASSFDQYSYNEQFF.

The V and J genes are TRBV12-3 or TRBV12-4 and TRBJ2-1; D is unresolved. V was shortened by 6 bases and J by 9 bases, with 12 bases between the two germline ends. CDR3 length: 12 residues. CDR3 in DNA: TGTGCCAGCAGACCAAAAGCTCGTGAGCAGTTCTTC. Residues: CASRPKAREQFF.

The chain recombines TRBV2 with TRBJ1-5; D ambiguous. The germline V gene has CDR1 SNHLY and CDR2 FYNNEI. V lost 1 base to trimming and J lost 4 bases, with 14 bases between them. The CDR3 totals 16 residues. DNA for the CDR3: TGTGCCAGCAGTGAAGGAGGGAGGAAAAGAAATCAGCCCCAGCATTTT. Amino acid sequence: CASSEGGRKRNQPQHF. Full variable domain (outside the CDR3, taken from reference TRBV2 and TRBJ1-5): EPEVTQTPSHQVTQMGQEVILRCVPISNHLYFYWYRQILGQKVEFLVSFYNNEISEKSEIFDDQFSVERPDGSNFTLKIRSTKLEDSAMYFCASSEGGRKRNQPQHFGDGTRLSIL.

V is TRBV29-1 and J is TRBJ2-7, with D perhaps matching TRBD1 or TRBD2 (5 bases each). V was clipped by 3 bases and J by 5 bases, with 14 bases between them. In germline, CDR1 is SQVTM, CDR2 ANQGSEA. The CDR3 contains 13 residues. The CDR3 protein is CSVDISGRDEQYF. In DNA form, the CDR3 reads TGCAGCGTTGATATTTCAGGGCGGGACGAGCAGTACTTC.

The chain couples TRBV4-1 to TRBJ1-2; D unclear. This CDR3 has 14 amino acids. V shed 0 bases and J shed 6 bases, with 11 bases lying between them. Germline CDR1 is MGHRA and CDR2 is YSYEKL. DNA of the CDR3: TGCGCCAGCAGCCAAGATAGGAGGGTTCATGGCTACACCTTC. It codes for CASSQDRRVHGYTF.

On this clonotype: The germline gene is not matched at one end of the junction; a read error may be the cause. This chain uses TRBV28 with TRBJ2-7; 7 positions agree with TRBD1. The CDR3 length is 15 residues. Germline CDR1 MDHEN, CDR2 SYDVKM. DNA of the CDR3: TGTGCCAGCAGTTTATCCCAGGGGGTAAGCTACGAGCGGTACTTC. Its translation: CASSLSQGVSYERYF. Full variable domain (remainder filled in from reference TRBV28 and TRBJ2-7): DVKVTQSSRYLVKRTGEKVFLECVQDMDHENMFWYRQDPGLGLRLIYFSYDVKMKEKGDIPEGYSVSREKKERFSLILESASTNQTSMYLCASSLSQGVSYERYFGPGTRLTVT.